The rows below give T cell receptor beta chains drawn from one sample of a study of human T cells and chemical hapten exposure. TCRdb recomputed calls from the RACE reads with MiXCR, one row per CDR3 protein. The sample includes about 34,000 distinct CDR3 sequences, around 6.5% seen only once; the top ten take 9.1%. The sample in question was whole blood, obtained in connection with sensitization to the hapten diphenylcyclopropenone (DPC). Receptors were obtained from a woman aged 25 to 39 with alopecia areata. Some clones in this sample may be carry-over from other donors' samples. Each CDR3 is given with its conserved first and last residue. The order of the fields is CDR3 DNA, CDR3 protein, V gene, D gene, J gene, clone size. D genes are given only for firm matches. The size field is filled for only some rows; it gives once, few, many or a size class.

TGTGCCAGCAGACTTTACACAGATACGCAGTATTTT CASRLYTDTQYF TRBV2 . TRBJ2-3 many
TGTGCCAGTTTGCTCTCCGGGGGTTTAGATACGCAGTATTTT CASLLSGGLDTQYF TRBV28 . TRBJ2-3 .
TGTGCCAGCAGCACTACCGGCGGGACTAGTCACGCAGATACGCAGTATTTT CASSTTGGTSHADTQYF TRBV7-2 TRBD2 TRBJ2-3 many
TGTGCCAGCAGCTTAGAGGCGGGGACCTACAATGAGCAGTTCTTC CASSLEAGTYNEQFF TRBV11-2 . TRBJ2-1 .
TGTGCCAGCAGCTCAAGACAGGTCCCGCAAGAGACCCAGTACTTC CASSSRQVPQETQYF TRBV7-6 . TRBJ2-5 .
TGTGCCAGCAGTTTATACGGGACGGTCCCTCGCGAGCAGTACTTC CASSLYGTVPREQYF TRBV28 . TRBJ2-7 .
TGTGCCAGCAGGCCCCCGGGAGAAAAACTGTTTTTT CASRPPGEKLFF TRBV28 . TRBJ1-4 many
TGCGCCAGCAGCCCTAGCGGGGACTTCACTGACGAGCAGTACTTC CASSPSGDFTDEQYF TRBV5-1 TRBD2 TRBJ2-7 few
TGTGCCAGCAGCTTAGCAGCCGGTTCCTTCACAGATACGCAGTATTTT CASSLAAGSFTDTQYF TRBV7-6 . TRBJ2-3 few
TGTGCCAGCAGTCCTCCCCCTAGAGACGAGCAGTACTTC CASSPPPRDEQYF TRBV12-3/TRBV12-4 . TRBJ2-7 many
TGTGCCAGCAGGAAGCGGGGCGAAACGAACACCGGGGAGCTGTTTTTT CASRKRGETNTGELFF TRBV7-2 TRBD2 TRBJ2-2 many
TGTGCCAGCAGCCAAGTGGCTCAAAGGGGGACTGAAGCTTTCTTT CASSQVAQRGTEAFF TRBV3-1 . TRBJ1-1 many
TGTGCCAGCAGAATGTCAGGGGTTCCTGAAGCTTTCTTT CASRMSGVPEAFF TRBV28 . TRBJ1-1 .
TGTGCCAGCTTCTCCTGGGGCGATACGCAGTATTTT CASFSWGDTQYF TRBV7-6 . TRBJ2-3 few
TGTGCCAGCAGCCAAGTGCCTAGGGCAACAGGGAGAAACATTCAGTACTTC CASSQVPRATGRNIQYF TRBV4-2 . TRBJ2-4 many